One sample yielded the 6 T cell receptor beta chains listed below, sequenced in a study of cytomegalovirus exposure and HLA in healthy donors. It was with 60 Vbeta and 13 Jbeta primers that the PCR ran. Here immunoSEQ multiplex PCR was the method, and the copy in TCRdb shows in-frame clones only, minus some. Here the sample table reports 150,000 or so clones. Sequenced sample: PBMCs. The receptors derive from a woman aged 55-75 years in good health and CMV-seronegative.

The chain links TRBV5-5 to TRBJ2-7, with TRBD1 matching over 7 bases. J gave up 4 bases and V 0 bases, and 16 bases lay outside the gene matches. Germline CDR1 is SGHKS and CDR2 is YYEKEE (reference sequence). This CDR3 has 18 amino acids. CDR3 region: CASSLEIVGQLSAYEQYF. CDR3 nucleotide sequence: TGTGCCAGCAGCTTGGAAATTGTGGGACAGCTCAGTGCTTACGAGCAGTACTTC.

J is TRBJ2-1 and V is TRBV5-1; 10 bases match TRBD2. In germline, CDR1 is SGHRS, CDR2 YFSETQ. V shed 4 bases, J shed 8 bases, and the junction held 9 bases outside the gene matches. There are 15 residues in the CDR3. In DNA form, the CDR3 reads TGCGCCAGCAGCCCGCCGGCTAGCGGGGGCCATGAGCAGTTCTTC. Protein sequence: CASSPPASGGHEQFF.

The rearrangement uses TRBV5-1 and TRBJ1-1; D is unresolved. The CDR3 extends over 12 amino acids. The germline CDR1 and CDR2 sequences are SGHRS and YFSETQ. Trimming cost V 2 bases and J 2 bases, with 4 bases left between them. The CDR3 spells CASSLINTEAFF. The CDR3 DNA sequence: TGCGCCAGCAGCTTAATAAACACTGAAGCTTTCTTT.

The chain employs TRBV7-9 and TRBJ2-3; D gene uncertain. The CDR3 is 15 amino acids. CDR1 and CDR2 (germline): SEHNR, FQNEAQ (reference sequence). Trimming took off 2 bases at V and 2 bases at J, with 11 bases between the two ends. Here the CDR3 reads CASSLSGIPTDTQYF. The CDR3 nucleotides are TGTGCCAGCAGCTTAAGTGGCATACCCACAGATACGCAGTATTTT. The full variable domain, in which reference TRBV7-9 and TRBJ2-3 provide the parts outside the CDR3, is DTGVSQNPRHKITKRGQNVTFRCDPISEHNRLYWYRQTLGQGPEFLTYFQNEAQLEKSRLLSDRFSAERPKGSFSTLEIQRTEQGDSAMYLCASSLSGIPTDTQYFGPGTRLTVL.

The chain links TRBV5-6 to TRBJ2-5, with 7 bases identical to TRBD2. The germline V gene has CDR1 SGHDT and CDR2 YYEEEE. Trimming at V came to 3 bases and at J to 5 bases, leaving 1 base not matched to a gene. The CDR3 runs 12 residues. The CDR3 here is CASSWEGETQYF. The CDR3 DNA reads TGTGCCAGCAGCTGGGAGGGGGAGACCCAGTACTTC. Together with reference TRBV5-6 and TRBJ2-5, the CDR3 gives the full variable domain: DAGVTQSPTHLIKTRGQQVTLRCSPKSGHDTVSWYQQALGQGPQFIFQYYEEEERQRGNFPDRFSGHQFPNYSSELNVNALLLGDSALYLCASSWEGETQYFGPGTRLLVL.

V is TRBV11-1 and J is TRBJ2-1; the match to TRBD2 covers 8 bases. CDR3 length equals 14 residues. V trimming: 1 base; J trimming: 6 bases; junction bases outside the gene matches: 2. CDR1 and CDR2 from the germline V gene are SGHAT and FQDESV (reference sequence). CDR3 sequence (DNA): TGTGCCAGCAGCTTAGGACTAGCGCTCAATGAGCAGTTCTTC. Its translation: CASSLGLALNEQFF.